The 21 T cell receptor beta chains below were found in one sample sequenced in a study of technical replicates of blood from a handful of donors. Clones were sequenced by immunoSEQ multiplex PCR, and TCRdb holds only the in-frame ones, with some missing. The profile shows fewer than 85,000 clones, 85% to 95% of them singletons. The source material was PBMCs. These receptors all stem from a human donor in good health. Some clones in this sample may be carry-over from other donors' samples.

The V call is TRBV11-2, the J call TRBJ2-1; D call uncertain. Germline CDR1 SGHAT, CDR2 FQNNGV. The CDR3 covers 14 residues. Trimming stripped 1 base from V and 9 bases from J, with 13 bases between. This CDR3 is CASSLVVAGSEQFF. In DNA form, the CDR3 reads TGTGCCAGCAGCTTAGTAGTAGCCGGTAGTGAGCAGTTCTTC.

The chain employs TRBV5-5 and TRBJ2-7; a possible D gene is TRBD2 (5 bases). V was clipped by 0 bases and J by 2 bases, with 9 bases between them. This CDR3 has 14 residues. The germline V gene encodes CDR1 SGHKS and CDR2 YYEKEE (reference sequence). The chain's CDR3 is CASSLAGVAYEQYF. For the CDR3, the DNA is TGTGCCAGCAGCTTGGCCGGGGTGGCCTACGAGCAGTACTTC.

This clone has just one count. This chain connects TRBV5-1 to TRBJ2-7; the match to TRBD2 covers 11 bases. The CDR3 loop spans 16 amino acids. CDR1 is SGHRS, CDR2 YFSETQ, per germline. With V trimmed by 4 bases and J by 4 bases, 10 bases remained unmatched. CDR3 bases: TGCGCCAGCAGCCCCAGAGGGACTAGCGGCCTATACGAGCAGTACTTC. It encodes CASSPRGTSGLYEQYF.

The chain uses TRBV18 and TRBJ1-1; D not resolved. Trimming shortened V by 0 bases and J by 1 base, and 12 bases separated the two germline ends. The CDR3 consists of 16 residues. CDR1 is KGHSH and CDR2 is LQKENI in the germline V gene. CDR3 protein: CASSPPSRGWNTEAFF. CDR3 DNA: TGTGCCAGCTCACCACCTTCAAGAGGGTGGAACACTGAAGCTTTCTTT.

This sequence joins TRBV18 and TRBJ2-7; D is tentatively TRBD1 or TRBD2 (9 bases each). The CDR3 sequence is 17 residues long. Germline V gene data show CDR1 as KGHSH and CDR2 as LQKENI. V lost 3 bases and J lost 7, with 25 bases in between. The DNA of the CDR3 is TGTGCCAGCTCACCGCGACAGGGGGTAGCGGGAGTAGGAGAGCAGTACTTC. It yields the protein CASSPRQGVAGVGEQYF.

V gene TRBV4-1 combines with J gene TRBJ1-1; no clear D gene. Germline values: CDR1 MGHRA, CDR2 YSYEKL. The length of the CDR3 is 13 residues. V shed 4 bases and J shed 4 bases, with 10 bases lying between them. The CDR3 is CASSPMVFTEAFF. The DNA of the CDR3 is TGCGCCAGCAGCCCTATGGTTTTCACTGAAGCTTTCTTT.

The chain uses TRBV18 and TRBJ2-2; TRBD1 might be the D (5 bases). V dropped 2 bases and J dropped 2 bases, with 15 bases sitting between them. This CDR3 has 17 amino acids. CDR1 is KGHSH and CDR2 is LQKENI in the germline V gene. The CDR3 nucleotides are TGTGCCAGCTCACCATATTCCCAGGGCGTCAACACCGGGGAGCTGTTTTTT. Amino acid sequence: CASSPYSQGVNTGELFF.

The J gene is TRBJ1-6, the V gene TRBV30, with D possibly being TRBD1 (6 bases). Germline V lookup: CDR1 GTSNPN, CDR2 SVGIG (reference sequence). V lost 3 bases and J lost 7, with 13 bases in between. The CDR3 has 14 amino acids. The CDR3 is CAWSARTDNSPLHF. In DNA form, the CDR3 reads TGTGCCTGGAGCGCGAGGACAGACAATTCACCCCTCCACTTT.

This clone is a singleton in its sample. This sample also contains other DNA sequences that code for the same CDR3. CDR3 sequence reads: CASSSPYEQYF. The CDR3 DNA reads TGTGCCAGCAGCTCTCCCTACGAGCAGTACTTC. This chain uses TRBV5-6 with TRBJ2-7; no definite D call. Trimming shortened V by 3 bases and J by 2 bases, and 3 bases separated the two germline ends. This CDR3 contains 11 residues. Germline V lookup: CDR1 SGHDT, CDR2 YYEEEE.

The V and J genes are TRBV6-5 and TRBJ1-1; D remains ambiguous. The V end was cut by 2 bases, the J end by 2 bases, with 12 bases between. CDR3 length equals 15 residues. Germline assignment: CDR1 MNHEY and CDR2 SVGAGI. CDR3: CASSYSGQPNTEAFF. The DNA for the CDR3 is TGTGCCAGCAGTTACAGCGGGCAGCCCAACACTGAAGCTTTCTTT.

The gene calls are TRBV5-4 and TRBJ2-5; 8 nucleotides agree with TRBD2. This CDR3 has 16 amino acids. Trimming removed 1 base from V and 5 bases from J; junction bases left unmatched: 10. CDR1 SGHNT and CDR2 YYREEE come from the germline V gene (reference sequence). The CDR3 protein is CASSLKVSGGWETQYF. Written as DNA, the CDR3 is TGTGCCAGCAGCTTGAAGGTGTCGGGAGGGTGGGAGACCCAGTACTTC.

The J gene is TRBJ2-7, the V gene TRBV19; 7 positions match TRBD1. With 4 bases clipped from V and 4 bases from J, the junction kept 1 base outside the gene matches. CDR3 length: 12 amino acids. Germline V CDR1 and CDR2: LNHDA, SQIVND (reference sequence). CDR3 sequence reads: CASSNRGYEQYF. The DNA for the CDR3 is TGTGCCAGTAGTAACAGGGGTTACGAGCAGTACTTC. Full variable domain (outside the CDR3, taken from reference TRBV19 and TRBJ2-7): DGGITQSPKYLFRKEGQNVTLSCEQNLNHDAMYWYRQDPGQGLRLIYYSQIVNDFQKGDIAEGYSVSREKKESFPLTVTSAQKNPTAFYLCASSNRGYEQYFGPGTRLTVT.

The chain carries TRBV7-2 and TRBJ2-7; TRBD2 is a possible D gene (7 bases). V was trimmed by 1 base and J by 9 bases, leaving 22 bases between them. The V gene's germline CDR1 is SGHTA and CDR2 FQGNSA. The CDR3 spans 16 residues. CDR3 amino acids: CASSLDFVGAGATQYF. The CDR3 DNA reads TGTGCCAGCAGCTTAGACTTCGTGGGCGCGGGGGCGACGCAGTACTTC.

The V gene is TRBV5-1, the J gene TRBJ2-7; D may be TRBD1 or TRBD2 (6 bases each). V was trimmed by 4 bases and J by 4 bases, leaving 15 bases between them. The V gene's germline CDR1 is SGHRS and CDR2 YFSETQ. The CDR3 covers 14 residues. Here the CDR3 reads CASSLAGTPYEQYF. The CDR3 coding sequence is TGCGCCAGCAGCCTGGCGGGGACACCATACGAGCAGTACTTC.

CDR3 region: CASSTGPTSAASFF. CDR3 DNA sequence: TGTGCCAGCAGCACCGGACCGACTAGCGCCGCTTCTTTCTTC. This chain joins TRBV7-8 and TRBJ2-1; 8 positions agree with TRBD2. CDR1 is SGHVS and CDR2 is FQNEAQ in the germline V gene. CDR3 length equals 14 residues. V lost 5 bases, J lost 16 bases, and 16 bases stayed unmatched.

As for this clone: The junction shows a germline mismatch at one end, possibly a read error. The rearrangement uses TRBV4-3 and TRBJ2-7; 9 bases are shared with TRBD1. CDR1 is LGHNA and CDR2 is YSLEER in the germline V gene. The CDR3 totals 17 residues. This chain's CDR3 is CASSQHTRDRASNEQYF. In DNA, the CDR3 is TGCGCCAGCAGCCAACATACCCGGGACAGGGCCTCCAACGAGCAGTACTTC.

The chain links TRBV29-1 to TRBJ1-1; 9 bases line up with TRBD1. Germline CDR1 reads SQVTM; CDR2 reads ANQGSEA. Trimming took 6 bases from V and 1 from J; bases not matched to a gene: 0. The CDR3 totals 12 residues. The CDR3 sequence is CSVGQGNTEAFF. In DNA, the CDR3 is TGCAGCGTGGGACAGGGGAACACTGAAGCTTTCTTT.

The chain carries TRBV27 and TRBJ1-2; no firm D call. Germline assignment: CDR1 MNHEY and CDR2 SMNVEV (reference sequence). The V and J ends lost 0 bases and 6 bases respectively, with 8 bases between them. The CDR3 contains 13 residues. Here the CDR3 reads CASSLSGGHGYTF. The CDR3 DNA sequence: TGTGCCAGCAGTTTATCAGGTGGGCATGGCTACACCTTC.

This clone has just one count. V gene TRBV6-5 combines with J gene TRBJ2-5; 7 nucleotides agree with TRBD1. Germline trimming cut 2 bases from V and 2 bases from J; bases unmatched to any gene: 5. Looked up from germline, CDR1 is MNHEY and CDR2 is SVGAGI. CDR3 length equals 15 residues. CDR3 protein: CASSYRGTAQETQYF. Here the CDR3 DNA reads TGTGCCAGCAGTTACCGAGGGACAGCTCAAGAGACCCAGTACTTC.

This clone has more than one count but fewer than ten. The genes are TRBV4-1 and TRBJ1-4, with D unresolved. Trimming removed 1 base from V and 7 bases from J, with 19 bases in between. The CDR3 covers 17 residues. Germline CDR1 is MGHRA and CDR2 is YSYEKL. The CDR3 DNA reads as TGCGCCAGCAGCCAAGGCCCTGGGAGGTCATTGGGTGAAAAACTGTTTTTT. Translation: CASSQGPGRSLGEKLFF.

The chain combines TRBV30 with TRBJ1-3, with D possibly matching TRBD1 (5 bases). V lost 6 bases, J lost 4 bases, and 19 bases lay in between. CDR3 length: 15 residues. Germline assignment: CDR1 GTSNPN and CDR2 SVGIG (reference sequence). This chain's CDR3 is CACGVGGILGNTIYF. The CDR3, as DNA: TGTGCCTGCGGGGTGGGGGGGATCCTCGGAAACACCATATATTTT.